Described below is a single TCR beta chain sequence and its context. This clonotype was counted many times. What this receptor recognizes is not known. Base qualities are not at hand, and no much larger clone is one base apart. Ophthalmopathy patients had moderately to severely active disease, with a Clinical Activity Score of 3 or more, a NOSPECS grade of 4 or more, and a disease duration of less than 3 months. Patients with uncontrolled infections, other autoimmune diseases, pregnancy or lactation were excluded. Diagnoses were based on clinical symptoms, serum thyroxine and TRAb, thyroid ultrasound and orbital computed tomography. Ficoll-Paque density gradient centrifugation was used to isolate PBMCs from around 10 ml of fresh peripheral blood. Trizol reagent was used to extract total RNA, and RNA quality was then checked on an Agilent 2100 Bioanalyzer. Amplification of TCR beta CDR3 regions was carried out from RNA transcripts. The TCR CDR3 was subjected to a first round of RT-PCR using the HTBI primer set and the Qiagen OneStep RT-PCR kit. Libraries were constructed in a second round of multiplex PCR, after which size selection and purification were carried out. Sequencing of the libraries was done on an Illumina HiSeq2000 using paired-end 100 bp reads. In the source study's methods: SOAPnuke was used to process the raw data, with reads discarded if the reads contained adapters or uncalled bases, had a mean Phred below 15, or lacked an exact constant-primer or identifier match. COPE v1.2.5 was used to merge the high-quality paired reads, and each unique nucleotide sequence was defined as a clonotype. MiTCR v1.1 was used to align clonotypes to the IMGT TRBV, TRBD and TRBJ reference segments. Only V-J combinations with frequency above 0.0001, covering 99.2% of repertoires, were analysed. A TCS score was defined as the ratio between F50 (clonal expansion) and ExV (chaos), using BLOSUM62-based TCRdist between CDR3 peptides within each V-J. Welch's t-statistics and random forest reduced fewer than 600 V-J features to about 12, which were used in a naive Bayes classifier (R e1071). The Morisita-Horn index was used to measure how similar the thyroid and blood repertoires were. The raw public data were reprocessed by TCRdb itself: fastp quality trimming at Q25, MiXCR clonotype calling, in-frame beta chains only. Rows with a matching CDR3 protein are joined into one entry that keeps the most common DNA and genes. The V and J calls shown here were made by TCRdb, not taken from the authors' results. This sample gives approximately 600,000 distinct CDR3 sequences in total; roughly 15% of them show up just once. The top ten clones comprise approximately 4.2% of the sample.

The data stem from a study of T cells in Graves' hyperthyroidism and ophthalmopathy (dated by TCRdb to 2018 to 2020). Study-level background: Peripheral blood samples were taken at the time of initial diagnosis, prior to any treatment. To identify TCR V-J signatures that set the groups apart, the researchers used a discovery cohort of 100 patients, made up of 40 to 45 with Graves' ophthalmopathy and some 55 with stable Graves' hyperthyroidism. An independent validation cohort of 18 to 20 hyperthyroidism patients and more than 15 patients who later progressed to ophthalmopathy tested prospective prediction of ophthalmopathy. For training and testing, the 80 to 100 patients in the discovery cohort were randomly divided in a 7:3 ratio. The study also compared thyroid tissue and blood T-cell repertoires from several Graves' hyperthyroidism patients. Following sampling, methimazole starting at 30 mg daily was given to hyperthyroidism patients, and high-dose intravenous methylprednisolone was given to ophthalmopathy patients. According to the paper, TCR Vbeta CDR3 sequencing was carried out on 135 peripheral blood samples, which came from some 41 ophthalmopathy, roughly 75 hyperthyroidism and about 17 progressor patients. General findings and caveats noted by the study authors: Most expanded thyroid clonotypes (frequency above 0.001) were also detected in blood, a finding suggesting that blood repertoires may reflect thyroid immune responses. A 13 V-J signature model separated ophthalmopathy from stable hyperthyroidism, with 87.88% sensitivity and roughly 84% specificity in cross-validation and 80%/75% in testing. In validation, progression to ophthalmopathy was predicted by the model with almost 71% sensitivity and approximately 78% specificity, a median of around 6.5 months before onset. Sample size was not statistically predetermined, and blinding of investigators to group allocation was not performed.

From the cysteine through the phenylalanine, the CDR3 covers 11 amino acids. Of all the DNA, just the CDR3 is kept, 33 bases in frame from base 1. The V end gives up 6 bases and the J end 3 bases, leaving 1 base in the junction not matched to a gene. Based on the germline V gene, the CDR1 and CDR2 sequences are SQVTM and ANQGSEA. The sequence links TRBV29-1 to TRBJ2-7; TRBD2 agrees with 8 junctional bases. The receptor was isolated from a woman in her thirties or forties with Graves' ophthalmopathy. Sequenced input: blood. The DNA sequence is TGCAGCGTGACTAGCGACTACGAGCAGTACTTC. This yields the protein CSVTSDYEQYF.